This T cell receptor (beta chain) was documented in a study of OX40 agonist ivuxolimab in advanced cancers. Whole-study context: Under the entry rules, prior anti-PD-1, anti-PD-L1 or anti-CTLA-4 therapy was allowed, and about 40% had some.

Study outcomes and limitations: Low clonal expansion, among the lowest seen, marked partial responders at 0.1-3.0 mg/kg.

In regard to this clone: Its specificity is not known.

Germline V lookup: CDR1 MNHNY, CDR2 SVGAGI (reference sequence). The CDR3 runs to 16 residues. The trim removed 3 bases at V and 4 bases at J, leaving 10 bases unmatched. Cycle 7 day 1, cycle 4 day 1, and baseline were the timepoints at which blood was sampled. Clones were sequenced by immunoSEQ multiplex PCR, and TCRdb holds only the in-frame ones, with some missing. The sample lists 55,000 to 60,000 clones; roughly 93% were seen once. The sequence was obtained from an adult with an advanced solid tumor such as melanoma, head and neck, liver or kidney cancer. Sequenced material: CD4+ or CD8+ T cells sorted from blood, taken in a trial of the OX40 agonist ivuxolimab. V gene TRBV6-6 combines with J gene TRBJ2-3; 7 bases are shared with TRBD1. Written as DNA, the CDR3 is TGTGCCAGCAGTTATTACGCCAGGGGGAGTGCAGATACGCAGTATTTT. Encoded protein: CASSYYARGSADTQYF.